One sample yielded the 8 T cell receptor beta chains listed below, sequenced in a study of blood T cell repertoires in COVID-19. Data came from immunoSEQ multiplex PCR; TCRdb stores just in-frame clones and leaves some out. The top ten clones hold around 3.2% of a sample with 250,000 to 300,000 clones, about four fifths of them seen once. Material for sequencing was peripheral blood. These receptors were taken from a woman aged 18-30 years with acute or convalescent COVID-19.

This clone came up once. The chain links TRBV7-3 to TRBJ2-2; D remains ambiguous. The CDR3 length is 14 residues. V was clipped by 3 bases and J by 0 bases, with 5 bases between them. Germline V CDR1 and CDR2: SGHTA, FQGTGA. CDR3: CASSLGTNTGELFF. CDR3 in DNA: TGTGCCAGCAGCTTGGGCACGAACACCGGGGAGCTGTTTTTT.

J is TRBJ2-7 and V is TRBV9; 11 nucleotides line up with TRBD2. Germline CDR1 is SGDLS and CDR2 is YYNGEE. The CDR3 contains 16 residues. Trimming cost V 0 bases and J 5 bases; bases outside gene matches: 7. This CDR3 is CASSVGTSGSIHEQYF. Here the CDR3 DNA reads TGTGCCAGCAGCGTAGGAACTAGCGGGAGTATCCACGAGCAGTACTTC. Full variable domain (missing parts from reference TRBV9 and TRBJ2-7): DSGVTQTPKHLITATGQRVTLRCSPRSGDLSVYWYQQSLDQGLQFLIQYYNGEERAKGNILERFSAQQFPDLHSELNLSSLELGDSALYFCASSVGTSGSIHEQYFGPGTRLTVT.

This sequence joins TRBV6-5 and TRBJ1-1; maybe TRBD1 (5 bases). Germline values: CDR1 MNHEY, CDR2 SVGAGI. The CDR3 extends over 14 amino acids. The V gene lost 3 bases and the J gene lost 5 bases, with 13 bases spanning the gap. CDR3 in amino acids: CASSYSNRWTEAFF. As DNA, the CDR3 is TGTGCCAGCAGTTATTCAAACAGGTGGACTGAAGCTTTCTTT.

This clone showed up just a few times. V gene TRBV19 combines with J gene TRBJ2-1; TRBD2 is a possible D gene (6 bases). The V end lost 7 bases, the J end lost 4 bases, and 11 bases lay between the germline ends. This CDR3 region has 13 residues. Germline V CDR1 and CDR2: LNHDA, SQIVND (reference sequence). This CDR3 reads CASTGAPYNEQFF. In nucleotides, the CDR3 is TGTGCCAGTACGGGAGCGCCGTACAATGAGCAGTTCTTC.

The chain links TRBV6-1 to TRBJ1-1, with TRBD1 identical over 9 bases. V dropped 1 base and J dropped 11; count of bases not matched to a gene: 8. Germline V gives CDR1 MNHNS, CDR2 SASEGT. The CDR3 loop spans 14 amino acids. CDR3 coding DNA: TGTGCCAGCAGTGAAGTCCCGGGACAGGGCCGTGCTTTCTTT. This codes for CASSEVPGQGRAFF.

This clone was recorded a few times. J is TRBJ1-6 and V is TRBV3-1 (or the pseudogene TRBV3-2), with unresolved D. Trimming removed 0 bases from V and 14 bases from J, with 11 bases in between. CDR3 size: 13 residues. Germline V CDR1 and CDR2: LGHDT, YNNKEL (reference sequence). CDR3 sequence reads: CASSQDLEVALHF. CDR3 bases: TGTGCCAGCAGCCAAGATCTTGAGGTGGCCCTCCACTTT.

This clone came up a few times. The V call is TRBV10-3, the J call TRBJ1-2; TRBD1 matches at 11 bases. The CDR3 length is 14 residues. After removal of 10 bases from V and 3 bases from J, the junction contained 7 bases not matched to a gene. Germline CDR1 and CDR2: ENHRY and SYGVKD. CDR3 bases: TGTGCCACCCGGACAGGGGGCGCTGACTATGGCTACACCTTC. This encodes CATRTGGADYGYTF.

The chain joins TRBV18 to TRBJ2-1; 7 positions match TRBD2. The length of the CDR3 is 16 residues. Germline CDR1 KGHSH, CDR2 LQKENI. After removal of 0 bases from V and 9 bases from J, the junction contained 11 bases not matched to a gene. The CDR3 nucleotides read TGTGCCAGCTCACCACCGAGACGGGAGGCTGGGTCTGAGCAGTTCTTC. The encoded protein is CASSPPRREAGSEQFF.